This T cell receptor (beta chain) is drawn from a study of blood T cell repertoires in COVID-19 (TCRdb year 2020). In terms of the full investigation: Samples covering the acute and convalescent phases of COVID-19 were provided by collaborators in the United States, Italy and Spain. The prospective study material was composed of cDNA or gDNA derived from T cells, B-cell-depleted T cells, or PBMCs. Subjects who had been exposed to COVID-19, were actively infected with it, or had recovered from it provided the deeply sampled blood TCRbeta repertoires that made up the dataset. The repertoires were released in a freely available public database meant as a resource for research on the immune response to SARS-CoV-2. The samples were drawn from the first 160 participants of the ongoing ImmuneRACE study and from 950 to 1,500 subjects provided by 6 global collaborators. The sample metadata nearly always contained a de-identified subject ID, COVID-19 status, age in years and sex. Where available, HLA class I and class II types were taken from metadata supplied by the sample provider and were not determined by assay-based typing. Results the study describes overall, beyond this receptor: Clinical and demographic metadata were provided uncurated, with the amount varying by source and participant.

The count of this clone is one. There is no known antigen for this receptor. No much larger clone is present one base from it, and per-base qualities are unavailable. The CDR3 starts with the cysteine, ends with the phenylalanine, and has 13 residues. Just the 39-base CDR3 DNA is kept, in frame starting at base 1. CDR1 and CDR2 (WSHSY, SAAADI) derive from the germline V gene. V and J are truncated by 2 bases and 3 bases respectively, leaving an intervening sequence of 6 bases. Collaborating institutions collected whole blood in K2EDTA tubes following their own protocols. For TCRbeta analysis, collaborator samples were shipped as frozen whole blood, as isolated PBMCs, or as DNA extracted from either sample type. TCRbeta CDR3 regions were amplified from genomic DNA by means of the immunoSEQ Assay, a bias-controlled multiplex PCR. Under the source paper's analysis protocol: Nucleated cell counts per sample were estimated from amplification of reference gene primers within the assay. To quantify the absolute abundance of each unique TCRbeta CDR3 rearrangement, sequence reads were collapsed and filtered. Productive Simpson clonality was computed per sample as the square root of Simpson's diversity index over productive rearrangements. The table comes from immuneACCESS by way of TCRdb, which keeps in-frame sequences with V and J called. Part of the clones is missing from these tables; in studies checked, under half for an unresolved V gene and the rest for unknown reasons. Clone size and V and J calls were adopted from that table, with D and trimming inferred from the DNA. The sample table holds about 320,000 clones, of which 65% to 90% were seen once. The ten largest clones take up around 7.2% of the sample.

The sequence derives from a human donor in a cohort sampled during active COVID-19. Material for sequencing was peripheral blood. The chain joins TRBV10-2 to TRBJ2-3; no D segment can be confidently identified. The DNA sequence is as follows: TGCGCCAGCAGTGAGACTTCGACAGATACGCAGTATTTT. This gives the protein CASSETSTDTQYF.